The rows below give T cell receptor beta chains drawn from one sample of a study of blood T cell repertoires in COVID-19. Sequencing was performed with immunoSEQ multiplex PCR; in TCRdb, only in-frame clones are kept and a portion is missing. This table has 150,000 or so clones, around 86% appearing once. The sequenced sample was peripheral blood. The receptors derive from a human donor in a cohort sampled during active COVID-19. Each CDR3 is given with its conserved first and last residue. Fields, in order: J gene, V gene, CDR3 length, CDR3 protein.

TRBJ1-1 | TRBV10-3 | 13 | CAISQQGNTEAFF
TRBJ2-3 | TRBV7-3 | 19 | CASSSSGQDSGRPGNTQYF
TRBJ2-2 | TRBV10-3 | 14 | CAIKDWANTGELFF
TRBJ2-2 | TRBV4-2 | 15 | CASSQAGGYTGELFF
TRBJ2-3 | TRBV11-2 | 16 | CASSLDGTTSTDTQYF
TRBJ2-3 | TRBV28 | 20 | CASSLSGYGGTGMGSYTQYF
TRBJ2-7 | TRBV6-1 | 15 | CASSELAGLSYEQYF
TRBJ2-1 | TRBV6-5 | 15 | CASAPWIGTFSEQFF
TRBJ2-2 | TRBV2 | 14 | CASSEGGLLGELFF
TRBJ2-5 | TRBV4-1 | 16 | CASSLRAQRERETQYF
TRBJ2-7 | TRBV27 | 14 | CASGTGLATPEQYF
TRBJ2-2 | TRBV5-5 | 16 | CASSPSGGGNTGELFF
TRBJ2-4 | TRBV11-2 | 12 | CASSLTKNIQYF
TRBJ1-2 | TRBV11-2 | 15 | CASSLREGWNYGYTF
TRBJ1-1 | TRBV19 | 15 | CASSISTGGNTEAFF
TRBJ2-7 | TRBV9 | 13 | CASSPSGTYEQYF
TRBJ1-5 | TRBV24-1 | 11 | CATNIYQPQHF
TRBJ2-1 | TRBV20-1 | 11 | CSAQGVVEQFF
TRBJ2-7 | TRBV5-1 | 15 | CASSLDGTELYEQYF
TRBJ2-5 | TRBV5-1 | 14 | CASSPQGAAETQYF
TRBJ2-7 | TRBV19 | 15 | CASSVRDRASHEQYF
TRBJ1-2 | TRBV9 | 14 | CASSEQGSNYGYTF
TRBJ1-5 | TRBV6-2/TRBV6-3 | 15 | CASSPSGTFNQPQHF
TRBJ2-5 | TRBV2 | 14 | CASSDGRYQETQYF
TRBJ2-7 | TRBV6-1 | 16 | CASSETAGGPDNEQYF
TRBJ2-5 | TRBV3-1/TRBV3-2 | 14 | CASLGRGYPETQYF
TRBJ2-3 | TRBV30 | 16 | CAWGRASGSLTDTQYF
TRBJ2-5 | TRBV9 | 15 | CASSVSAGDGETQYF
TRBJ1-2 | TRBV5-1 | 14 | CASSPLLLNYGYTF
TRBJ2-7 | TRBV5-1 | 16 | CASSLRTSGRLYEQYF
TRBJ2-7 | TRBV6-5 | 13 | CASRSSNSYEQYF
TRBJ2-2 | TRBV2 | 14 | CASSVLANTGELFF
TRBJ1-2 | TRBV6-5 | 14 | CASSYSRTVPGYTF
TRBJ2-7 | TRBV6-4 | 13 | CASSALGGGEQYF
TRBJ1-4 | TRBV3-1/TRBV3-2 | 15 | CASSQDTGEKEKLFF
TRBJ2-1 | TRBV10-3 | 13 | CAISQDSYNEQFF
TRBJ2-7 | TRBV3-1/TRBV3-2 | 16 | CASSDRHVGASYEQYF
TRBJ2-4 | TRBV3-1/TRBV3-2 | 13 | CASSQGRLGREKF
TRBJ2-3 | TRBV11-3 | 15 | CASSLEGQRGDTQYF
TRBJ1-1 | TRBV6-5 | 11 | CASSPGGAAFF
TRBJ1-2 | TRBV7-8 | 15 | CASSLEFQGLGGYTF